These 12 T cell receptor beta chains originate from one sample sequenced in a study of cytomegalovirus exposure and HLA in healthy donors. The PCR had 60 Vbeta and 13 Jbeta primers. The assay was immunoSEQ multiplex PCR, and TCRdb's table has in-frame clones only and misses some. Among 200,000 or so clones listed, about 79% were seen once. Sequenced material: PBMCs. Every receptor here comes from a boy aged 2-9 years in good health and CMV-seronegative.

As DNA, the CDR3 is TGTGCCAGGGGGACCAATTCAGGGGGAAGGGGAAACACCATATATTTT. It codes for CARGTNSGGRGNTIYF. The chain is built from TRBV2 and TRBJ1-3, with 7 bases that match TRBD1. The germline V gene encodes CDR1 SNHLY and CDR2 FYNNEI. V gave up 9 bases and J gave up 4 bases; unmatched junction bases: 15. This CDR3 comprises 16 residues.

The chain links TRBV5-6 to TRBJ2-5, with TRBD2 as a possible D gene (6 bases). V was trimmed by 3 bases and J by 4 bases, leaving 19 bases between them. The CDR3 extends over 16 amino acids. CDR1 and CDR2 (germline): SGHDT, YYEEEE. The DNA of the CDR3 is TGTGCCAGCAGCTCCGGTTTAGGGGAGGCAGCAGAGACCCAGTACTTC. This codes for CASSSGLGEAAETQYF. Combining the CDR3 with reference TRBV5-6 and TRBJ2-5 gives the whole variable domain DAGVTQSPTHLIKTRGQQVTLRCSPKSGHDTVSWYQQALGQGPQFIFQYYEEEERQRGNFPDRFSGHQFPNYSSELNVNALLLGDSALYLCASSSGLGEAAETQYFGPGTRLLVL.

The chain has TRBV2 and TRBJ1-3, with D uncertain. Germline V CDR1 and CDR2: SNHLY, FYNNEI. V was shortened by 8 bases and J by 0 bases, with 14 bases between the two germline ends. The CDR3 is 15 amino acids. For the CDR3, the DNA is TGTGCCAGCGCGGCAGATCCTTTCTCTGGAAACACCATATATTTT. This translates into CASAADPFSGNTIYF.

The chain uses TRBV7-9 and TRBJ2-7; 11 positions match TRBD1. The CDR3 totals 16 residues. Trimming removed 4 bases from V and 2 bases from J; junction bases left unmatched: 7. CDR1 and CDR2 from the germline V gene are SEHNR and FQNEAQ (reference sequence). The CDR3 protein is CASSSLSGQGAYEQYF. The CDR3 region has the DNA TGTGCCAGCAGCTCTTTATCGGGACAGGGGGCCTACGAGCAGTACTTC.

To note about this clone: One junction end disagrees with the germline gene, perhaps due to a read error. Here the CDR3 reads CASSLGTSGGSNF. In DNA form, the CDR3 reads TGTGCCAGCAGCCTCGGGACTAGCGGGGGGTCAAACTTC. V gene TRBV7-9 combines with J gene TRBJ2-7; 15 bases align to TRBD2. This CDR3 has 13 amino acids. Germline V gene sequence: CDR1 SEHNR, CDR2 FQNEAQ (reference sequence). The entire variable domain, with the rest obtained from reference TRBV7-9 and TRBJ2-7, is as follows: DTGVSQNPRHKITKRGQNVTFRCDPISEHNRLYWYRQTLGQGPEFLTYFQNEAQLEKSRLLSDRFSAERPKGSFSTLEIQRTEQGDSAMYLCASSLGTSGGSNFGPGTRLTVT.

This chain uses TRBV6-6 with TRBJ2-7; the D gene is possibly TRBD1 (6 bases). Trimming left V 5 bases short and J 7 bases short, with 18 bases between. The CDR3 sequence is 14 residues long. The germline CDR1 and CDR2 sequences are MNHNY and SVGAGI (reference sequence). DNA of the CDR3: TGTGCCAGCAGTCAGCCCCCAGGGGCTAGAGAGCAGTACTTC. Residues: CASSQPPGAREQYF.

The V call is TRBV5-6, the J call TRBJ2-7, with D possibly being TRBD2 (5 bases). Germline CDR1 and CDR2: SGHDT and YYEEEE. The CDR3 runs 15 residues. The germline V and J ends were trimmed by 5 bases and 0 bases, with 15 bases remaining between them. The CDR3 DNA sequence: TGTGCCAGCAGGCCCGGGGTTCGGGGCTCCTACGAGCAGTACTTC. Translating it yields CASRPGVRGSYEQYF.

The chain combines TRBV15 with TRBJ2-7; 7 bases are shared with TRBD1. The CDR3 length is 14 residues. Germline values: CDR1 LNHNV, CDR2 YYDKDF (reference sequence). Unmatched junction bases numbered 6, after V lost 4 bases and J lost 3 bases. The CDR3 here is CATSIRQGDYEQYF. CDR3 DNA: TGTGCCACCAGCATACGACAGGGAGACTACGAGCAGTACTTC.

This clone was observed a handful of times. The rearrangement uses TRBV30 and TRBJ2-1, with 8 bases fitting TRBD1. The CDR3 is 13 residues long. Germline V gene data show CDR1 as GTSNPN and CDR2 as SVGIG (reference sequence). J lost 10 bases, V lost 1 base, and 6 bases had no gene match. This chain's CDR3 is CAWSADRGREQFF. The CDR3 region has the DNA TGTGCCTGGAGTGCCGACAGGGGCAGGGAGCAGTTCTTC.

This chain connects TRBV7-6 to TRBJ1-2, with a weak D call TRBD1 (6 bases). With 5 bases removed from V and 4 bases from J, the gap between germline ends came to 11 bases. This CDR3 is built from 13 residues. Germline V gives CDR1 SGHVS, CDR2 FNYEAQ. The CDR3 loop reads CASSPQGSYGYTF. The DNA of the CDR3 is TGTGCCAGCAGCCCCCAGGGGAGCTATGGCTACACCTTC.

This chain connects TRBV9 to TRBJ2-5, with a tentative D call TRBD2 (6 bases). CDR3 size: 15 residues. The V end was cut by 2 bases, the J end by 5 bases, with 16 bases between. Germline V CDR1 and CDR2: SGDLS, YYNGEE. DNA of the CDR3: TGTGCCAGCAGCGTGACGGGGGTGGGGTTGGAGACCCAGTACTTC. Translating gives CASSVTGVGLETQYF. The whole variable domain, remainder taken from reference TRBV9 and TRBJ2-5, is DSGVTQTPKHLITATGQRVTLRCSPRSGDLSVYWYQQSLDQGLQFLIQYYNGEERAKGNILERFSAQQFPDLHSELNLSSLELGDSALYFCASSVTGVGLETQYFGPGTRLLVL.

The chain couples TRBV9 to TRBJ1-1; D unclear. This CDR3 has 16 amino acids. The germline gives CDR1 SGDLS, CDR2 YYNGEE. V lost 4 bases and J 7 bases, leaving 23 bases between the germline ends. The CDR3 DNA reads as TGTGCCAGCAGCAGACTCGCGGCCCTTCAGAGAGGTGAAGCTTTCTTT. Protein product: CASSRLAALQRGEAFF.